This entry features one T cell receptor (beta chain) sequence. Its specificity is unknown. This sample was taken from a study of beta chain features in type 1 diabetes. Notes on the study in general: Patients with type 1 diabetes carried fewer insertions and had more deletions at their VDJ junctions. Possible PCR preference for shorter templates applied equally to patients and controls. Type 1 diabetes patients had moderately but significantly shorter TCRB CDR3s in all four CD4+ subsets.

Per germline, CDR1 SGHTA and CDR2 FQGNSA. CDR3 size: 15 residues. V lost 6 bases and J lost 3; bases outside the gene matches: 8. Since all of the isolated RNA was reverse transcribed, expressed TCRB transcripts were what got sequenced. This table comes from immunoSEQ multiplex PCR, and its TCRdb copy is limited to in-frame clones, with some not included. This repertoire shows around 500,000 clones, over 9.5% found once; its top ten account for roughly 0.046%. This TCR was sampled from a young woman in good health. The rearrangement joins TRBV7-2 to TRBJ2-1; TRBD2 matches at 7 bases. Source material: naive CD4+ T cells from blood. The CDR3 DNA sequence: TGTGCCAGCAGTCTTAGCGGGTATCACTACAATGAGCAGTTCTTC. As protein: CASSLSGYHYNEQFF.